Included here is one T cell receptor (beta chain) sequence, with context. These data come from a study of control samples from healthy donors and cancer patients. V was shortened by 2 bases and J by 0 bases, with 7 bases between the two germline ends. CDR3 length: 15 residues. The germline CDR1 and CDR2 sequences are MDHEN and SYDVKM. Measured with immunoSEQ multiplex PCR; TCRdb has only the in-frame clones, and not every one. The sample lists about 160,000 clones, around 94% occurring once. The sequencing input was PBMCs. This TCR was sampled from a man aged 55 to 69 with colorectal cancer. The J gene is TRBJ2-2, the V gene TRBV28; D not resolved. The CDR3 loop reads CASSLPGTNTGELFF. The CDR3 DNA reads TGTGCCAGCAGTTTACCCGGTACGAACACCGGGGAGCTGTTTTTT.